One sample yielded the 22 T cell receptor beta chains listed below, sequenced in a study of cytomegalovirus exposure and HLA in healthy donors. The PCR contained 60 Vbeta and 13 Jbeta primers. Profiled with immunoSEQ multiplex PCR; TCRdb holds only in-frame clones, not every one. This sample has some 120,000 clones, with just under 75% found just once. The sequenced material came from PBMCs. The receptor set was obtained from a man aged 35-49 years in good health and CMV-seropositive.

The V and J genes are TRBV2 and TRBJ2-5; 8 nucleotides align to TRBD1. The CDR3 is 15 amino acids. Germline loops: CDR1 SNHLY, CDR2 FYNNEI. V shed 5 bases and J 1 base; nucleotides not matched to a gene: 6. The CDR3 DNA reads TGTGCCAGCAGTAAGGAGACAGGGGTCCAAGAGACCCAGTACTTC. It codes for CASSKETGVQETQYF.

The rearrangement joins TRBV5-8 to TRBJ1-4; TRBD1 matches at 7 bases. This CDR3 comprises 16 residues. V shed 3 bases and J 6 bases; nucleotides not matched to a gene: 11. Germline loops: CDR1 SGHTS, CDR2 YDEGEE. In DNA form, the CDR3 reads TGTGCCAGCAGCTCCCACGGGAGGGGGCGGGATGAAAAACTGTTTTTT. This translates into CASSSHGRGRDEKLFF.

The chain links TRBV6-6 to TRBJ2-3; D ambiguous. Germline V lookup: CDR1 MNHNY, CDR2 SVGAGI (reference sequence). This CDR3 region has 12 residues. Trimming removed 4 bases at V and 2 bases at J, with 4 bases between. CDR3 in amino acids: CASSSFTDTQYF. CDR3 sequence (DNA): TGTGCCAGCAGTTCTTTCACAGATACGCAGTATTTT.

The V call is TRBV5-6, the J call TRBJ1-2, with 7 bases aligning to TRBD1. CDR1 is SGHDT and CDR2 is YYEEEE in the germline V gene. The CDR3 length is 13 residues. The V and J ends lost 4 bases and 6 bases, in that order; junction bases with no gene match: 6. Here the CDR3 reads CASSPGTVDGYTF. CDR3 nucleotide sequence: TGTGCCAGCAGCCCCGGGACAGTTGATGGCTACACCTTC.

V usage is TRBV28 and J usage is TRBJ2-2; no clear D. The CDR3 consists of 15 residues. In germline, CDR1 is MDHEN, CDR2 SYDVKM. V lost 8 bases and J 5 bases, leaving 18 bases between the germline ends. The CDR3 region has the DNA TGTGCCAGCTCAAACCTAGGTTATGGGACCGGGGAGCTGTTTTTT. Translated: CASSNLGYGTGELFF.

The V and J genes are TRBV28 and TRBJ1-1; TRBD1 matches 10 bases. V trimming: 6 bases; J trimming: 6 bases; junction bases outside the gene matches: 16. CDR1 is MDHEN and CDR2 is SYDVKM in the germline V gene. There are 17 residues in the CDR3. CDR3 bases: TGTGCCAGCAGACAACTTCCGGGACAGGGGCCAACATCTGAAGCTTTCTTT. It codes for CASRQLPGQGPTSEAFF. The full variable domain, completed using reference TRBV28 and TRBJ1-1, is DVKVTQSSRYLVKRTGEKVFLECVQDMDHENMFWYRQDPGLGLRLIYFSYDVKMKEKGDIPEGYSVSREKKERFSLILESASTNQTSMYLCASRQLPGQGPTSEAFFGQGTRLTVV.

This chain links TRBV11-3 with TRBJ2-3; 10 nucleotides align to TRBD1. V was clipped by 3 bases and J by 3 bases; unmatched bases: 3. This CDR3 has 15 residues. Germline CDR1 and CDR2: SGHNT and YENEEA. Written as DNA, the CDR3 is TGTGCCAGCAGCTTTGGACAGGGGGTTACAGATACGCAGTATTTT. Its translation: CASSFGQGVTDTQYF. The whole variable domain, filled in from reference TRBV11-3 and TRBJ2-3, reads EAGVVQSPRYKIIEKKQPVAFWCNPISGHNTLYWYLQNLGQGPELLIRYENEEAVDDSQLPKDRFSAERLKGVDSTLKIQPAELGDSAVYLCASSFGQGVTDTQYFGPGTRLTVL.

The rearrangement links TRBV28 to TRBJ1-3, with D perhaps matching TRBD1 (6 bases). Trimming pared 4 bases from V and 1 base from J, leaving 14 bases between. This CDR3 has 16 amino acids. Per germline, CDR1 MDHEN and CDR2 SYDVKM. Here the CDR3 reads CASSSTGQISGNTIYF. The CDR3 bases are TGTGCCAGCAGTTCCACCGGACAGATTTCTGGAAACACCATATATTTT.

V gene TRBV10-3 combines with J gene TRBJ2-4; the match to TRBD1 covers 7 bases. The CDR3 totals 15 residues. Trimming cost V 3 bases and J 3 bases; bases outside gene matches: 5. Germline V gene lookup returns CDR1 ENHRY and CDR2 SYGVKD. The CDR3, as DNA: TGTGCCATCAGTGATGGCTCAGGGGGCAAAAACATTCAGTACTTC. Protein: CAISDGSGGKNIQYF.

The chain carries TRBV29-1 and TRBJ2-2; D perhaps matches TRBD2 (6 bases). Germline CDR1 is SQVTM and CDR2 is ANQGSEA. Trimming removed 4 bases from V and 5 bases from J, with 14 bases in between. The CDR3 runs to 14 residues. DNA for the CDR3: TGCAGCGTTGCGGGGGTATGGGGGACCGGGGAGCTGTTTTTT. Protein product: CSVAGVWGTGELFF.

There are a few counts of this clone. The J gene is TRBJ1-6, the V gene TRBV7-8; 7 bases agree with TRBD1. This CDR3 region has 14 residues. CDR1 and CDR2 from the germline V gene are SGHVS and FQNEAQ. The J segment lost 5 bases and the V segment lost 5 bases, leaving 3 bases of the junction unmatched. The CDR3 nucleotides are TGTGCCAGCAGCCGACAGGGAGATAATTCACCCCTCCACTTT. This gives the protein CASSRQGDNSPLHF.

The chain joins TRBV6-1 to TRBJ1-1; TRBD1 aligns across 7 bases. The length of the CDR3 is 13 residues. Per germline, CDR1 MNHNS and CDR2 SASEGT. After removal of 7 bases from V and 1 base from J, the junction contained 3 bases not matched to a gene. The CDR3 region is CASNHRGNTEAFF. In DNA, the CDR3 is TGTGCCAGCAACCACAGGGGGAACACTGAAGCTTTCTTT.

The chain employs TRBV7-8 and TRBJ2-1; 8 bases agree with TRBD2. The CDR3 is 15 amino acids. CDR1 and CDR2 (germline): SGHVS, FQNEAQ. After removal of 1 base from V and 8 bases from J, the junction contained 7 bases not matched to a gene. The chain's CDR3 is CASSLVGGAWDEQFF. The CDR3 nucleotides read TGTGCCAGCAGCTTAGTCGGGGGGGCCTGGGATGAGCAGTTCTTC.

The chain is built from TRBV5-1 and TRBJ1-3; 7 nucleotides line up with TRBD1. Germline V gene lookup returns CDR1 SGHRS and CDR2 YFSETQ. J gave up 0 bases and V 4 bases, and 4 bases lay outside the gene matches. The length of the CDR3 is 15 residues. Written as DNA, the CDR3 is TGCGCCAGCAGCCCGGGGACAGTCTCTGGAAACACCATATATTTT. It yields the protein CASSPGTVSGNTIYF.

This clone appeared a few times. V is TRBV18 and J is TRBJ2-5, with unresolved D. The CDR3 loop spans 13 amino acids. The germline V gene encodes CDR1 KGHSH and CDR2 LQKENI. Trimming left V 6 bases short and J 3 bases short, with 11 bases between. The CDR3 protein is CASSTDSEETQYF. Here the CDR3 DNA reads TGTGCCAGCTCTACCGACTCCGAAGAGACCCAGTACTTC.

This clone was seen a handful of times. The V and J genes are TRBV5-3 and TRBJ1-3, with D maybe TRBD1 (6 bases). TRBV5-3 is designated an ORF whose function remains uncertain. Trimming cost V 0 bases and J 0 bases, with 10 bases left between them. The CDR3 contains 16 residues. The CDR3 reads CARSLGQGSSGNTIYF. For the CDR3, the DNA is TGTGCCAGAAGCTTGGGGCAGGGGAGCTCTGGAAACACCATATATTTT.

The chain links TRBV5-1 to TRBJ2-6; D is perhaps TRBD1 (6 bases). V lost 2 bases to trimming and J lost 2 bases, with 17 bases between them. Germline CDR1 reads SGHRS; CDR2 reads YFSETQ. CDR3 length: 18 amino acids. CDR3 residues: CASSLDSQGTAGANVLTF. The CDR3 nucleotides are TGCGCCAGCAGCTTAGACTCGCAGGGGACGGCTGGGGCCAACGTCCTGACTTTC. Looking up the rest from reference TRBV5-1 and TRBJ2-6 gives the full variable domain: KAGVTQTPRYLIKTRGQQVTLSCSPISGHRSVSWYQQTPGQGLQFLFEYFSETQRNKGNFPGRFSGRQFSNSRSEMNVSTLELGDSALYLCASSLDSQGTAGANVLTFGAGSRLTVL.

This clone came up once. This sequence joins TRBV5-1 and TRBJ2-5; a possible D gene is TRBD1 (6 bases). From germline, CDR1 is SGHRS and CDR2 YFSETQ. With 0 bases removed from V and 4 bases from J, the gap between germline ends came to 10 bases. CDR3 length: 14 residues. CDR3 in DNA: TGCGCCAGCAGCTTGGGGGGGCAGCCAGAGACCCAGTACTTC. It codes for CASSLGGQPETQYF.

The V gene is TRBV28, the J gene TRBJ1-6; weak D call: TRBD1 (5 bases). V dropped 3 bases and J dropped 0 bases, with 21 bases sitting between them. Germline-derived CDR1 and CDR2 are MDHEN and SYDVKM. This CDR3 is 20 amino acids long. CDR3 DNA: TGTGCCAGCAGTTTTTGGGCTCAGGGCAATACGGCCTCCTATAATTCACCCCTCCACTTT. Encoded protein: CASSFWAQGNTASYNSPLHF.

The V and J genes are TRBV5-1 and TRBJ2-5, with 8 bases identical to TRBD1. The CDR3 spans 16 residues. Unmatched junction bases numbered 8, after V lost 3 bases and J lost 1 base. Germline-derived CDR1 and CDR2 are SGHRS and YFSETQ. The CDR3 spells CASSYGQGPTQETQYF. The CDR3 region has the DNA TGCGCCAGCAGCTATGGACAGGGTCCAACCCAAGAGACCCAGTACTTC.

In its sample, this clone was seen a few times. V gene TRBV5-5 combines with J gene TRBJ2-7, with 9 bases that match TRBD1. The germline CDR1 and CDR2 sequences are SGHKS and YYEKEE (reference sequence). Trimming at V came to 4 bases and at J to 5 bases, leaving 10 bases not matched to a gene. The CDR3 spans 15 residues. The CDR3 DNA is TGTGCCAGCAGCCCCAAAGACAGGGGGTATGACGAGCAGTACTTC. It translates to CASSPKDRGYDEQYF.

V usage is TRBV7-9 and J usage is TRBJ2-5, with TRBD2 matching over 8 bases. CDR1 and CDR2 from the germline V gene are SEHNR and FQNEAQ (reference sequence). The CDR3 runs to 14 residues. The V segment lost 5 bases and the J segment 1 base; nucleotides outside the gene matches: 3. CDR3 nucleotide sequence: TGTGCCAGCAGCATTAGCGGGGTCCAAGAGACCCAGTACTTC. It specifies CASSISGVQETQYF.